The 15 T cell receptor beta chains below were found in one sample sequenced in a study of T cell responses to AZD1222 COVID-19 vaccine. Clones were sequenced by immunoSEQ multiplex PCR, and TCRdb holds only the in-frame ones, with some missing. The table shows approximately 150,000 clones, with roughly 87% occurring only once. This material consisted of peripheral blood, taken 28 days after the second dose of the MenACWY control vaccine. These receptors were taken from an adult who received the MenACWY meningococcal vaccine as a control.

This clone was recorded once. V gene TRBV11-3 combines with J gene TRBJ2-1; TRBD2 matches at 8 bases. With 1 base clipped from V and 0 bases from J, the junction kept 8 bases outside the gene matches. This CDR3 is 18 amino acids long. CDR1 SGHNT and CDR2 YENEEA come from the germline V gene. In DNA, the CDR3 is TGTGCCAGCAGCTTAGGGCTCCTAGCGGGCAGCTCCTACAATGAGCAGTTCTTC. Its translation is CASSLGLLAGSSYNEQFF.

The chain links TRBV3-1 (or the pseudogene TRBV3-2) to TRBJ2-1, with D perhaps assigned TRBD1 or TRBD2 (6 bases each). The CDR3 has 19 amino acids. Germline loops: CDR1 LGHDT, CDR2 YNNKEL (reference sequence). V lost 2 bases, J lost 0 bases, and 20 bases lay in between. The CDR3: CASSQTGAIMFSSYNEQFF. CDR3 bases: TGTGCCAGCAGCCAAACGGGGGCGATTATGTTTAGCTCCTACAATGAGCAGTTCTTC.

The chain has TRBV11-1 and TRBJ2-1; D gene uncertain. Trimming removed 10 bases at V and 0 bases at J, with 10 bases between. The CDR3 extends over 13 amino acids. Germline V lookup: CDR1 SGHAT, CDR2 FQDESV (reference sequence). CDR3 in amino acids: CAIQKNSYNEQFF. DNA of the CDR3: TGTGCCATCCAGAAAAACTCCTACAATGAGCAGTTCTTC.

This chain connects TRBV5-1 to TRBJ1-4; D possibly corresponds to TRBD1 (5 bases). The CDR3 is 16 amino acids. CDR1 and CDR2 from the germline V gene are SGHRS and YFSETQ. The V end was cut by 4 bases, the J end by 1 base, with 14 bases between. CDR3 amino acids: CASSRIGDRTNEKLFF. CDR3 DNA sequence: TGCGCCAGCAGCCGAATAGGGGACCGAACTAATGAAAAACTGTTTTTT.

The rearrangement uses TRBV11-3 and TRBJ2-5, with unresolved D. The CDR3 covers 13 residues. Germline loops: CDR1 SGHNT, CDR2 YENEEA. Trimming shortened V by 0 bases and J by 5 bases, and 7 bases separated the two germline ends. The CDR3 region has the DNA TGTGCCAGCAGCTTAGATGCCTGGGAGACCCAGTACTTC. This encodes CASSLDAWETQYF.

J is TRBJ2-5 and V is TRBV24-1; TRBD1 agrees at 7 bases. CDR1 is KGHDR and CDR2 is SFDVKD in the germline V gene. This CDR3 spans 15 amino acids. V lost 4 bases, J lost 2 bases, and 6 bases stayed unmatched. Written as DNA, the CDR3 is TGTGCCACCAGTGACCGCAGGGGGTTACAAGAGACCCAGTACTTC. The encoded protein is CATSDRRGLQETQYF.

This clone occurred once. At one end, the junction sequence differs from germline, possibly due to a read error. CDR3 nucleotide sequence: TGTGCCAGCAGAGACTCTGGAAACACCATATATTTT. Translation gives CASRDSGNTIYF. The chain recombines TRBV6-4 with TRBJ1-3; D gene unclear. The CDR3 length is 12 residues. In germline, CDR1 is MRHNA, CDR2 SNTAGT.

The chain uses TRBV7-6 and TRBJ2-7, with 10 bases matching TRBD2. The CDR3 spans 15 residues. Per germline, CDR1 SGHVS and CDR2 FNYEAQ. V gave up 5 bases and J gave up 3 bases; unmatched junction bases: 7. CDR3 amino acids: CASSPGTSAIYEQYF. The CDR3 region has the DNA TGTGCCAGCAGCCCCGGGACTAGCGCGATCTACGAGCAGTACTTC.

The chain carries TRBV6-6 and TRBJ2-2; tentative D call: TRBD1 (6 bases). Trimming cost V 3 bases and J 6 bases, with 11 bases left between them. Germline CDR1 MNHNY, CDR2 SVGAGI (reference sequence). The CDR3 covers 14 residues. CDR3 nucleotide sequence: TGTGCCAGCAGTTATCAGGGGAAACCCGGGGAGCTGTTTTTT. Its translation is CASSYQGKPGELFF.

The chain uses TRBV5-4 and TRBJ2-5; D might be TRBD2 (6 bases). The germline gives CDR1 SGHNT, CDR2 YYREEE (reference sequence). The CDR3 has 15 residues. The V and J ends lost 0 bases and 2 bases respectively, with 11 bases between them. In DNA, the CDR3 is TGTGCCAGCAGCTTGGGGGGGACTCGACAAGAGACCCAGTACTTC. It codes for CASSLGGTRQETQYF.

The chain employs TRBV12-3 or TRBV12-4 and TRBJ1-5; D possibly corresponds to TRBD1 (6 bases). V dropped 2 bases and J dropped 4 bases, with 6 bases sitting between them. This CDR3 has 13 amino acids. DNA of the CDR3: TGTGCCAGCAGTTTAAGGGGGAATCAGCCCCAGCATTTT. Protein sequence: CASSLRGNQPQHF.

V is TRBV28 and J is TRBJ2-7; TRBD1 matches at 9 bases. This CDR3 is 14 amino acids long. Germline CDR1 is MDHEN and CDR2 is SYDVKM. The J segment lost 5 bases and the V segment lost 1 base, leaving 3 bases of the junction unmatched. CDR3 sequence: CASSLSGTGNEQYF. In DNA, the CDR3 is TGTGCCAGCAGTTTATCAGGGACAGGGAACGAGCAGTACTTC.

This CDR3 is CASSQGNSANYGYTF. The DNA for the CDR3 is TGCGCCAGCAGCCAAGGTAACAGTGCTAACTATGGCTACACCTTC. This sequence joins TRBV4-1 and TRBJ1-2; D remains unclear. The CDR3 spans 15 residues. With 1 base removed from V and 0 bases from J, the gap between germline ends came to 9 bases. Germline V lookup: CDR1 MGHRA, CDR2 YSYEKL.

The chain joins TRBV2 to TRBJ1-6; no firm D call. Trimming removed 8 bases from V and 7 bases from J, with 12 bases in between. This CDR3 contains 13 residues. Germline CDR1 SNHLY, CDR2 FYNNEI. The CDR3 sequence: CASRVGLNSPLHF. The CDR3 nucleotides read TGTGCCAGCCGGGTTGGTCTCAATTCACCCCTCCACTTT.

This clone is a singleton in its sample. The chain carries TRBV19 and TRBJ2-3; D is tentatively TRBD1 or TRBD2 (5 bases each). The ends were cut back, 7 bases at V and 0 bases at J, with 8 bases in the middle. CDR1 is LNHDA, CDR2 SQIVND, per germline (reference sequence). The CDR3 is 13 amino acids. The CDR3 sequence: CASNRDSTDTQYF. Written as DNA, the CDR3 is TGTGCCAGTAATAGGGACAGCACAGATACGCAGTATTTT.